Listed here are 17 T cell receptor beta chains from one sample, sequenced in a study of cytomegalovirus exposure and HLA in healthy donors. The PCR had 60 Vbeta and 13 Jbeta primers. Measured with immunoSEQ multiplex PCR; TCRdb has only the in-frame clones, and not every one. This table holds 150,000 or so clones, 82% found once. Sample: PBMCs. The receptors stem from a male donor in good health and CMV-seronegative.

This chain joins TRBV5-4 and TRBJ2-3; the D is unclear. The CDR3 runs to 15 residues. Trimming cost V 0 bases and J 2 bases, with 10 bases left between them. Germline CDR1 reads SGHNT; CDR2 reads YYREEE (reference sequence). CDR3 nucleotides: TGTGCCAGCAGCTTGGTCGCAGAACACACAGATACGCAGTATTTT. Amino acid sequence: CASSLVAEHTDTQYF.

Worth noting for this clone: Other DNA sequences in the same sample also yield this CDR3. V is TRBV5-1 and J is TRBJ1-1, with TRBD1 as a possible D gene (5 bases). The ends were cut back, 0 bases at V and 2 bases at J, with 8 bases in the middle. Germline CDR1 is SGHRS and CDR2 is YFSETQ. The CDR3 extends over 14 amino acids. In DNA, the CDR3 is TGCGCCAGCAGCTTGGGGGGCAGAAACACTGAAGCTTTCTTT. Translation gives CASSLGGRNTEAFF.

CDR3 residues: CASGGTSGVGEQFF. CDR3 DNA sequence: TGCGCCAGCGGCGGGACTAGCGGGGTCGGTGAGCAGTTCTTC. This sequence joins TRBV10-1 and TRBJ2-1; 13 positions match TRBD2. The CDR3 has 14 amino acids. V shed 8 bases, J shed 9 bases, and the junction held 7 bases outside the gene matches. Germline V gene lookup returns CDR1 WNHNN and CDR2 SYGVQD (reference sequence).

This clone was recorded a few times. The rearrangement links TRBV4-2 to TRBJ2-1, with a possible D match to TRBD1 (5 bases). The V gene lost 0 bases and the J gene lost 5 bases, with 17 bases spanning the gap. In germline, CDR1 is LGHNA, CDR2 YNFKEQ. The CDR3 totals 17 residues. CDR3 sequence (DNA): TGTGCCAGCAGCCAAGAAGCAGGGCTAGACCGAAACAATGAGCAGTTCTTC. Its protein product is CASSQEAGLDRNNEQFF.

The V call is TRBV6-1, the J call TRBJ2-2, with 9 bases that match TRBD1. Germline CDR1 MNHNS, CDR2 SASEGT. There are 12 residues in the CDR3. After removal of 10 bases from V and 6 bases from J, the junction contained 3 bases not matched to a gene. This CDR3 is CATTGGPGELFF. In DNA form, the CDR3 reads TGTGCCACCACAGGGGGCCCCGGGGAGCTGTTTTTT.

The table lists this clone with a count of one. The chain couples TRBV4-3 to TRBJ2-3; 10 bases agree with TRBD2. The J segment lost 4 bases and the V segment lost 1 base, leaving 8 bases of the junction unmatched. Germline CDR1 reads LGHNA; CDR2 reads YSLEER. The CDR3 spans 17 residues. CDR3 nucleotide sequence: TGCGCCAGCAGCCAAGGCCTTAGCGGGAGGATCCCAGATACGCAGTATTTT. This codes for CASSQGLSGRIPDTQYF.

This sequence joins TRBV6-1 and TRBJ2-7; 7 bases agree with TRBD1. This CDR3 has 14 residues. The V gene end was trimmed by 4 bases and the J gene end by 7 bases; junction bases not matched to a gene: 10. CDR1 and CDR2 from the germline V gene are MNHNS and SASEGT. The CDR3 DNA follows: TGTGCCAGCAGTGTCGACAGGGTAGTACGGGAGCAGTACTTC. This codes for CASSVDRVVREQYF.

This chain links TRBV13 with TRBJ1-2; the D is unclear. CDR1 and CDR2 from the germline V gene are PRHDT and FYEKMQ (reference sequence). The germline V and J ends were trimmed by 5 bases and 2 bases, with 12 bases remaining between them. The CDR3 has 14 residues. As DNA, the CDR3 is TGTGCCAGCAGCCTCCGTCACCTAAACTATGGCTACACCTTC. The encoded protein is CASSLRHLNYGYTF.

CDR3 sequence: CSVIGGLAGGSNEQFF. CDR3 in DNA: TGCAGCGTCATAGGCGGACTAGCGGGAGGTAGCAATGAGCAGTTCTTC. The rearrangement joins TRBV29-1 to TRBJ2-1; 14 nucleotides agree with TRBD2. J lost 6 bases, V lost 6 bases, and 10 bases had no gene match. Germline V gene data show CDR1 as SQVTM and CDR2 as ANQGSEA. This CDR3 region has 16 residues.

This rearrangement joins TRBV4-1 to TRBJ2-7, with 10 bases fitting TRBD2. V trimming: 2 bases; J trimming: 3 bases; junction bases outside the gene matches: 10. The CDR3 extends over 17 amino acids. The V gene's germline CDR1 is MGHRA and CDR2 YSYEKL. This CDR3 reads CASSQKKGLAANYEQYF. CDR3 DNA sequence: TGCGCCAGCAGCCAAAAAAAAGGACTAGCGGCTAACTACGAGCAGTACTTC.

The CDR3 DNA reads as TGTGCCAGCAGCGTAGGACAGGGGGCTGACTATGGCTACACCTTC. Its translation: CASSVGQGADYGYTF. The V call is TRBV9, the J call TRBJ1-2, with TRBD1 matching 10 bases. After removal of 0 bases from V and 3 bases from J, the junction contained 2 bases not matched to a gene. Germline loops: CDR1 SGDLS, CDR2 YYNGEE. The CDR3 has 15 residues. Using reference TRBV9 and TRBJ1-2 for the parts outside the CDR3, the full variable domain is DSGVTQTPKHLITATGQRVTLRCSPRSGDLSVYWYQQSLDQGLQFLIQYYNGEERAKGNILERFSAQQFPDLHSELNLSSLELGDSALYFCASSVGQGADYGYTFGSGTRLTVV.

The chain carries TRBV7-9 and TRBJ1-5, with unresolved D. This CDR3 is 14 amino acids long. Trimming cost V 2 bases and J 7 bases, with 12 bases left between them. Germline lookup yields CDR1 SEHNR and CDR2 FQNEAQ (reference sequence). CDR3 in amino acids: CASSLNEVNQPQHF. CDR3 DNA: TGTGCCAGCAGCTTAAATGAGGTTAACCAGCCCCAGCATTTT.

The genes are TRBV5-4 and TRBJ2-1, with 7 bases fitting TRBD2. CDR1 and CDR2 from the germline V gene are SGHNT and YYREEE (reference sequence). The V segment lost 1 base and the J segment 7 bases; nucleotides outside the gene matches: 8. The CDR3 consists of 15 residues. The CDR3 nucleotides read TGTGCCAGCAGCTTGACTAGCGAGGGATGGAATGAGCAGTTCTTC. It codes for CASSLTSEGWNEQFF.

The gene calls are TRBV19 and TRBJ1-1; 9 bases are a match to TRBD1. The CDR3 consists of 17 residues. Germline V CDR1 and CDR2: LNHDA, SQIVND (reference sequence). Germline trimming cut 8 bases from V and 0 bases from J; bases unmatched to any gene: 13. The CDR3 nucleotides read TGTGCCAGTTGTAAGGAGGACAGGGGCCCTATGAACACTGAAGCTTTCTTT. Residues: CASCKEDRGPMNTEAFF.

This sequence joins TRBV27 and TRBJ1-3; D is ambiguous. The CDR3 sequence is 13 residues long. Trimming cost V 3 bases and J 4 bases, with 7 bases left between them. Germline V CDR1 and CDR2: MNHEY, SMNVEV (reference sequence). The CDR3 here is CASSFLHGNTIYF. CDR3 DNA sequence: TGTGCCAGCAGTTTTTTACACGGAAACACCATATATTTT.

The rearrangement links TRBV7-6 to TRBJ2-7; 9 bases are a match to TRBD2. The V segment lost 3 bases and the J segment 6 bases; nucleotides outside the gene matches: 6. Germline lookup yields CDR1 SGHVS and CDR2 FNYEAQ. CDR3 length: 14 amino acids. CDR3 sequence reads: CASSFGRGGTEQYF. In DNA, the CDR3 is TGTGCCAGCAGCTTCGGGCGGGGGGGAACCGAGCAGTACTTC.

This clone was seen once. The chain couples TRBV18 to TRBJ1-5, with 7 bases lining up with TRBD1. Germline CDR1 reads KGHSH; CDR2 reads LQKENI. The CDR3 extends over 14 amino acids. Trimming took 6 bases from V and 5 from J; bases not matched to a gene: 7. CDR3 sequence reads: CASSDRVLYQPQHF. The CDR3 region has the DNA TGTGCCAGCTCCGACAGGGTCCTGTATCAGCCCCAGCATTTT.